A selection of T cell receptor beta chains follows, all from one sample in a study of cytomegalovirus exposure and HLA in healthy donors. Data came from immunoSEQ multiplex PCR; TCRdb stores just in-frame clones and leaves some out. The sample has roughly 57,000 clones, 70% to 85% seen once. Source material: PBMCs. All receptors derive from a man over 45 in good health and CMV-seronegative. CDR3s include the opening cysteine and the closing phenylalanine or tryptophan. The D gene is left open where the match is weak. Expanded clones get a size class; other rows say once, few or many, or leave the size out.

TRBD1 | TRBJ2-5 | TRBV7-7 | NA | CASSQTGGVQETQYF | TGTGCCAGCAGCCAGACAGGGGGGGTCCAAGAGACCCAGTACTTC
TRBD1 | TRBJ2-2 | TRBV5-4 | few | CASSLQGADTGELFF | TGTGCCAGCAGCTTACAGGGGGCGGACACCGGGGAGCTGTTTTTT
TRBD1 | TRBJ2-7 | TRBV19 | NA | CASSSGQGTYEQYF | TGTGCCAGTAGTTCGGGACAGGGGACCTACGAGCAGTACTTC
NA | TRBJ2-2 | TRBV7-9 | NA | CASSLELGELFF | TGTGCCAGCAGCTTAGAACTCGGGGAGCTGTTTTTT
TRBD1 | TRBJ1-1 | TRBV4-2 | NA | CASSQAPGGSAEAFF | TGTGCCAGCAGCCAGGCCCCAGGGGGTTCGGCTGAAGCTTTCTTT
TRBD2 | TRBJ2-7 | TRBV13 | few | CASTGEGNSYEQYF | TGTGCCAGCACCGGGGAGGGTAACTCCTACGAGCAGTACTTC
TRBD1 | TRBJ1-6 | TRBV28 | NA | CASTLRDRGSPLHF | TGTGCCAGCACCCTACGGGACAGGGGCTCACCCCTCCACTTT
NA | TRBJ2-7 | TRBV4-2 | NA | CASSQDLAGSYEQYF | TGTGCCAGCAGCCAAGATCTTGCAGGGTCGTACGAGCAGTACTTC
NA | TRBJ1-1 | TRBV28 | NA | CASSVTAFVTEAFF | TGTGCCAGCAGTGTGACAGCTTTTGTCACTGAAGCTTTCTTT
TRBD1 | TRBJ1-2 | TRBV5-6 | NA | CASSLYRGAYGYTF | TGTGCCAGCAGCTTGTACAGGGGGGCCTATGGCTACACCTTC
NA | TRBJ2-7 | TRBV5-8 | NA | CASSLFQVTHEQYF | TGTGCCAGCAGCTTGTTCCAGGTCACCCACGAGCAGTACTTC
TRBD1 | TRBJ2-7 | TRBV11-2 | once | CASSLAPGGNYEQYF | TGTGCCAGCAGCTTAGCTCCAGGGGGCAACTACGAGCAGTACTTC